This T cell receptor (beta chain) was sequenced for a study of T cell responses to AZD1222 COVID-19 vaccine. Overall study findings and caveats: Spike was spanned by vaccine-associated CD4 TCRs, with dominance at 160-218 and 743-854. Most donors were white British and more were female, and clonal diversity was possibly underestimated. Breadth and depth of Spike-specific TCRs rose after two AZD1222 doses.

The repertoire was sequenced with immunoSEQ multiplex PCR; TCRdb's copy has only in-frame clones and lacks some. The sample lists about 110,000 clones; 87% were seen once. Combined were second doses at about 4 or about 12 weeks. About this clone: Its antigen remains unidentified. One end of the junction is discordant with germline, which a read error may explain.

Germline V gives CDR1 MNHEY, CDR2 SVGEGT. The CDR3 sequence is 18 residues long. This chain links TRBV6-2 or TRBV6-3 with TRBJ2-7, with 10 bases that match TRBD1. The sequence was obtained from an adult who received the AZD1222 COVID-19 vaccine. The source was peripheral blood, collected 28 days after the second AZD1222 dose. The CDR3 is CVSSYRTTDRGLSYEQYF. DNA of the CDR3: TGTGTCAGCAGTTACCGAACCACCGACAGGGGGCTCTCCTACGAGCAGTACTTC.